This TCR beta chain stems from a study of blood T cell repertoires in COVID-19. The overall study: From the United States, Italy and Spain came samples of acute and convalescent COVID-19.

Some clones are missing from TCRdb's copy, which holds only in-frame ones; the method was immunoSEQ multiplex PCR. Among 150,000 to 200,000 clones listed, about 86% were seen once. The V end was cut by 5 bases, the J end by 1 base, with 11 bases between. Per the germline V gene, CDR1 is LNHDA and CDR2 is SQIVND (reference sequence). The CDR3 loop spans 15 amino acids. The gene calls are TRBV19 and TRBJ2-2; D is unresolved. The clonotype originates from a man younger than 30 with active or convalescent COVID-19. Sequenced input: peripheral blood. The CDR3 here is CASSPQSRNTGELFF. CDR3 sequence (DNA): TGTGCCAGTAGTCCCCAATCGAGGAACACCGGGGAGCTGTTTTTT.